Shown below are 19 T cell receptor beta chains from a single sample sequenced in a study of long-term antiretroviral therapy in people with HIV. Assay version v3.0 of immunoSEQ was used, and it was run at survey level. Clones were sequenced by immunoSEQ multiplex PCR, and TCRdb holds only the in-frame ones, with some missing. The sample contains 15,000 to 20,000 clones, approximately 93% of which appear only once. The sequences come from unsorted PBMCs, collected 0.6 years after starting antiretroviral therapy. The source of these receptors is a woman between 35 and 50 years old with HIV.

The rearrangement links TRBV11-2 to TRBJ1-6; D gene uncertain. The CDR3 is 12 amino acids. CDR1 and CDR2 from the germline V gene are SGHAT and FQNNGV. Trimming removed 1 base from V and 7 bases from J, with 2 bases in between. The CDR3, as DNA: TGTGCCAGCAGCTTAGGGAATTCACCCCTCCACTTT. Translated: CASSLGNSPLHF.

The gene calls are TRBV30 and TRBJ1-3; no clear D. Per the germline V gene, CDR1 is GTSNPN and CDR2 is SVGIG (reference sequence). V dropped 4 bases and J dropped 4 bases, with 8 bases sitting between them. The CDR3 loop spans 12 amino acids. As DNA, the CDR3 is TGTGCCTGGAAGGCGGGAGGAAACACCATATATTTT. Translating gives CAWKAGGNTIYF.

This chain links TRBV5-1 with TRBJ2-5; 13 nucleotides match TRBD2. The germline V gene encodes CDR1 SGHRS and CDR2 YFSETQ. The CDR3 is 18 residues long. The trim removed 4 bases at V and 2 bases at J, leaving 11 bases unmatched. The CDR3 is CASSGTGTSGVMQETQYF. CDR3 DNA sequence: TGCGCCAGCAGCGGGACCGGGACTAGCGGGGTGATGCAAGAGACCCAGTACTTC.

The V and J genes are TRBV27 and TRBJ2-5, with D uncertain. Germline V CDR1 and CDR2: MNHEY, SMNVEV (reference sequence). CDR3 length: 12 amino acids. Trimming cost V 6 bases and J 1 base, with 6 bases left between them. The CDR3 coding sequence is TGTGCCAGCAGATCCCGCCAAGAGACCCAGTACTTC. Translation gives CASRSRQETQYF.

This clone was seen more than once but under ten times. The V gene is TRBV5-6, the J gene TRBJ1-1; 10 positions match TRBD1. CDR3 size: 14 residues. Germline assignment: CDR1 SGHDT and CDR2 YYEEEE. Losses at the gene ends were 1 base for V and 5 bases for J; bases not matched to a gene: 2. The CDR3 sequence is CASSLRDRGTEAFF. The CDR3 bases are TGTGCCAGCAGCTTGCGGGACAGGGGAACTGAAGCTTTCTTT.

The rearrangement joins TRBV11-2 to TRBJ2-2; 7 positions agree with TRBD1. The germline V gene encodes CDR1 SGHAT and CDR2 FQNNGV. Trimming cost V 2 bases and J 4 bases; bases outside gene matches: 4. There are 15 residues in the CDR3. In DNA, the CDR3 is TGTGCCAGCAGCTTACGTGCAGGGGGCACCGGGGAGCTGTTTTTT. Protein: CASSLRAGGTGELFF.

J is TRBJ2-7 and V is TRBV6-6, with no clear D. CDR1 is MNHNY and CDR2 is SVGAGI in the germline V gene (reference sequence). The CDR3 runs 13 residues. V was pared by 5 bases and J by 6 bases, with 14 bases between. The DNA of the CDR3 is TGTGCCAGCAGTGACCTAACTTCTGGCGAGCAGTACTTC. This translates into CASSDLTSGEQYF.

The chain has TRBV7-3 and TRBJ2-5, with D perhaps matching TRBD2 (6 bases). In germline, CDR1 is SGHTA, CDR2 FQGTGA. CDR3 size: 13 residues. Trimming removed 5 bases from V and 2 bases from J, with 9 bases in between. Written as DNA, the CDR3 is TGTGCCAGCAGCCGGGGACTGCAAGAGACCCAGTACTTC. Its translation: CASSRGLQETQYF.

The chain joins TRBV25-1 to TRBJ2-2; 7 bases match TRBD1. The CDR3 is 18 amino acids. CDR1 is MGHDK and CDR2 is SYGVNS in the germline V gene. V trimming: 3 bases; J trimming: 0 bases; junction bases outside the gene matches: 10. CDR3 in amino acids: CASSDLTRGPANTGELFF. CDR3 nucleotides: TGTGCCAGCAGTGATCTGACAAGGGGGCCTGCGAACACCGGGGAGCTGTTTTTT.

CDR3 sequence reads: CASSPTDRNTEAFF. CDR3 coding DNA: TGTGCCAGCTCACCGACAGATAGGAACACTGAAGCTTTCTTT. The J gene is TRBJ1-1, the V gene TRBV18; possible D gene TRBD1, 5 bases. The CDR3 is 14 amino acids. The V gene's germline CDR1 is KGHSH and CDR2 LQKENI. With 3 bases removed from V and 1 base from J, the gap between germline ends came to 9 bases.

The rearrangement joins TRBV6-6 to TRBJ1-4, with TRBD1 matching over 8 bases. This CDR3 has 15 residues. The V segment lost 7 bases and the J segment 6 bases; nucleotides outside the gene matches: 10. Germline lookup yields CDR1 MNHNY and CDR2 SVGAGI (reference sequence). CDR3 DNA sequence: TGTGCCAGCACCACCGGGGGGACAGGCCATGAAAAACTGTTTTTT. It translates to CASTTGGTGHEKLFF.

V gene TRBV5-1 combines with J gene TRBJ1-1; TRBD1 matches at 7 bases. Unmatched junction bases numbered 2, after V lost 2 bases and J lost 1 base. The CDR3 is 14 amino acids. Germline V gene data show CDR1 as SGHRS and CDR2 as YFSETQ. In nucleotides, the CDR3 is TGCGCCAGCAGCTTCGGGACAGAGAACACTGAAGCTTTCTTT. This encodes CASSFGTENTEAFF. The variable domain in full, completed from reference TRBV5-1 and TRBJ1-1, reads KAGVTQTPRYLIKTRGQQVTLSCSPISGHRSVSWYQQTPGQGLQFLFEYFSETQRNKGNFPGRFSGRQFSNSRSEMNVSTLELGDSALYLCASSFGTENTEAFFGQGTRLTVV.

The genes are TRBV5-1 and TRBJ2-7, with D possibly being TRBD1 (6 bases). Trimming removed 0 bases from V and 11 bases from J, with 9 bases in between. Germline V gives CDR1 SGHRS, CDR2 YFSETQ. The length of the CDR3 is 11 residues. Written as DNA, the CDR3 is TGCGCCAGCAGCTTGGGAGCAGGGGAGTACTTC. Translated: CASSLGAGEYF.

CDR3 sequence reads: CASRTGGAHTEAFF. For the CDR3, the DNA is TGTGCCAGCAGGACAGGGGGCGCGCACACTGAAGCTTTCTTT. The V and J genes are TRBV7-2 and TRBJ1-1; 10 nucleotides line up with TRBD1. The V gene end was trimmed by 6 bases and the J gene end by 3 bases; junction bases not matched to a gene: 4. The CDR3 is made up of 14 amino acids. Germline V CDR1 and CDR2: SGHTA, FQGNSA.

This clone was seen a few times. V is TRBV7-9 and J is TRBJ2-5; D is uncertain. V lost 3 bases and J lost 4, with 6 bases in between. The CDR3 covers 12 residues. Germline V gene data show CDR1 as SEHNR and CDR2 as FQNEAQ (reference sequence). The CDR3 here is CASSLHPETQYF. The CDR3 DNA reads TGTGCCAGCAGCTTGCATCCAGAGACCCAGTACTTC.

This chain links TRBV5-1 with TRBJ1-6; 7 positions agree with TRBD1. Trimming took 0 bases from V and 7 from J; bases not matched to a gene: 4. CDR3 length: 15 residues. Per germline, CDR1 SGHRS and CDR2 YFSETQ. The CDR3 DNA sequence: TGCGCCAGCAGCTTGGAAGGGGGCTGGAATTCACCCCTCCACTTT. It codes for CASSLEGGWNSPLHF.

The chain is built from TRBV5-1 and TRBJ2-5; maybe TRBD2 (6 bases). CDR1 and CDR2 from the germline V gene are SGHRS and YFSETQ. This CDR3 is 15 amino acids long. V lost 0 bases and J 4 bases, leaving 13 bases between the germline ends. CDR3 region: CASSLGGQGGETQYF. The CDR3 nucleotides are TGCGCCAGCAGCTTGGGAGGTCAGGGAGGAGAGACCCAGTACTTC.

V gene TRBV19 combines with J gene TRBJ1-5, with D unclear. The CDR3 extends over 15 amino acids. Trimming shortened V by 0 bases and J by 0 bases, and 6 bases separated the two germline ends. CDR1 is LNHDA, CDR2 SQIVND, per germline (reference sequence). CDR3 sequence (DNA): TGTGCCAGTAGTATAGACCCGTATAGCAATCAGCCCCAGCATTTT. Its protein is CASSIDPYSNQPQHF. Full variable domain (rest looked up from reference TRBV19 and TRBJ1-5): DGGITQSPKYLFRKEGQNVTLSCEQNLNHDAMYWYRQDPGQGLRLIYYSQIVNDFQKGDIAEGYSVSREKKESFPLTVTSAQKNPTAFYLCASSIDPYSNQPQHFGDGTRLSIL.

The chain is built from TRBV19 and TRBJ1-2; D is possibly TRBD1 (5 bases). Trimming pared 7 bases from V and 0 bases from J, leaving 24 bases between. The CDR3 consists of 18 residues. Germline CDR1 LNHDA, CDR2 SQIVND (reference sequence). CDR3 loop: CASTGGPTGPFANYGYTF. In nucleotides, the CDR3 is TGTGCCAGTACTGGGGGTCCGACCGGACCTTTTGCTAACTATGGCTACACCTTC.